This T cell receptor beta chain was recorded in a study of T-cell reconstitution after alpha-beta-depleted transplantation in children. General observations from the study: From newly produced T cells came most of the T-cell counts and diversity one year after transplant.

The germline gives CDR1 SNHLY, CDR2 FYNNEI. V dropped 4 bases and J dropped 4; count of bases not matched to a gene: 1. The CDR3 loop spans 13 amino acids. This clonotype was counted only a few times. As yet, its antigen is unknown. A TCRbeta library incorporating unique molecular identifiers was prepared. TCRdb re-derived calls from the PCR reads in MiXCR, one entry per CDR3 protein. The sample consists of about 130,000 distinct CDR3 sequences, 9.7% of them appearing once. This receptor was identified in a girl less than two years old who had a stem cell transplant for combined immunodeficiency, so the T cells may come from the graft donor. The J gene is TRBJ1-1, the V gene TRBV2, with 9 bases aligning to TRBD1. The specimen comprised PBMCs, mostly from graft donor cells, sampled 180 days after TCRalphabeta/CD19-depleted stem cell transplant. The CDR3 DNA sequence: TGTGCCAGCAGTGGACAGGGGGTCACTGAAGCTTTCTTT. This codes for CASSGQGVTEAFF.